Below, 15 T cell receptor beta chains from the same sample are listed, as sequenced in a study of blood T cell repertoires in COVID-19. TCRdb's table, derived via immunoSEQ multiplex PCR, lists solely in-frame clones and lacks some. The table lists about 280,000 clones, around 84% of them singletons. The sequenced material came from PBMCs or T cells enriched from blood (not recorded which). The receptors here all came from a woman aged 45 to 65 who had recovered from COVID-19.

J is TRBJ2-7 and V is TRBV6-1, with TRBD2 matching over 11 bases. Germline V gene data show CDR1 as MNHNS and CDR2 as SASEGT. The CDR3 has 14 amino acids. V lost 3 bases, J lost 7 bases, and 5 bases stayed unmatched. The CDR3 here is CASSEWLAGGEQYF. In DNA, the CDR3 is TGTGCCAGCAGTGAGTGGCTAGCGGGGGGTGAGCAGTACTTC.

This clone came up once. The rearrangement links TRBV5-1 to TRBJ2-2; a weak D match, TRBD2 (5 bases). V lost 3 bases to trimming and J lost 5 bases, with 14 bases between them. The V gene's germline CDR1 is SGHRS and CDR2 YFSETQ. The CDR3 covers 15 residues. CDR3 in DNA: TGCGCCAGCAGCTCGACGGTCCGGGGTACCGGGGAGCTGTTTTTT. It specifies CASSSTVRGTGELFF.

The chain joins TRBV29-1 to TRBJ1-2; 10 nucleotides match TRBD1. J lost 8 bases, V lost 6 bases, and 9 bases had no gene match. The CDR3 sequence is 13 residues long. Germline assignment: CDR1 SQVTM and CDR2 ANQGSEA. The CDR3 sequence is CSVLPTGGAGYTF. The CDR3 nucleotides are TGCAGCGTCCTACCGACAGGGGGCGCGGGCTACACCTTC.

The genes are TRBV5-1 and TRBJ2-7; 9 nucleotides line up with TRBD1. There are 14 residues in the CDR3. Trimming cost V 5 bases and J 3 bases; bases outside gene matches: 6. CDR1 and CDR2 from the germline V gene are SGHRS and YFSETQ. The chain's CDR3 is CASSSGGQGYEQYF. The CDR3 DNA is TGCGCCAGCAGTTCGGGGGGACAGGGCTACGAGCAGTACTTC. Full variable domain (outside the CDR3, taken from reference TRBV5-1 and TRBJ2-7): KAGVTQTPRYLIKTRGQQVTLSCSPISGHRSVSWYQQTPGQGLQFLFEYFSETQRNKGNFPGRFSGRQFSNSRSEMNVSTLELGDSALYLCASSSGGQGYEQYFGPGTRLTVT.

The chain employs TRBV2 and TRBJ2-7, with a tentative D call TRBD2 (5 bases). V lost 0 bases and J 6 bases, leaving 9 bases between the germline ends. The CDR3 is made up of 13 amino acids. Per the germline V gene, CDR1 is SNHLY and CDR2 is FYNNEI. This CDR3 reads CASSEAPLAEQYF. CDR3 DNA sequence: TGTGCCAGCAGTGAAGCGCCCCTAGCCGAGCAGTACTTC.

This clone appeared a single time. The CDR3 coding sequence is TGTGCCAGCAGCCCTTGGACAGCTTCGAACACTGAAGCTTTCTTT. Translation: CASSPWTASNTEAFF. The rearrangement joins TRBV11-2 to TRBJ1-1; D is possibly TRBD1 (6 bases). Germline assignment: CDR1 SGHAT and CDR2 FQNNGV. The V end was cut by 5 bases, the J end by 1 base, with 14 bases between. The CDR3 has 15 residues.

This CDR3 reads CASNRGEETQYF. CDR3 DNA: TGTGCCAGTAATAGAGGAGAGGAGACCCAGTACTTC. The V gene is TRBV19, the J gene TRBJ2-5; D is uncertain. Germline values: CDR1 LNHDA, CDR2 SQIVND (reference sequence). The CDR3 has 12 amino acids. The V gene lost 7 bases and the J gene lost 5 bases, with 11 bases spanning the gap.

The chain employs TRBV6-4 and TRBJ2-2; no clear D. Germline V gives CDR1 MRHNA, CDR2 SNTAGT. With 5 bases removed from V and 1 base from J, the gap between germline ends came to 11 bases. This CDR3 spans 15 amino acids. The CDR3 DNA is TGTGCCAGCAGTCTTATGTCAGGGAACACCGGGGAGCTGTTTTTT. The encoded protein is CASSLMSGNTGELFF.

The chain has TRBV5-5 and TRBJ1-6, with a weak D call TRBD1 (6 bases). This CDR3 contains 17 residues. CDR1 is SGHKS and CDR2 is YYEKEE in the germline V gene (reference sequence). With 4 bases removed from V and 7 bases from J, the gap between germline ends came to 21 bases. The CDR3 DNA reads as TGTGCCAGCAGCCGTATGTACAGGGACACGGGGAATTCACCCCTCCACTTT. Protein sequence: CASSRMYRDTGNSPLHF.

This chain joins TRBV11-3 and TRBJ2-3; 7 bases map to TRBD1. V trimming: 1 base; J trimming: 4 bases; junction bases outside the gene matches: 5. Germline-derived CDR1 and CDR2 are SGHNT and YENEEA. This CDR3 spans 15 amino acids. This CDR3 is CASSLGGGSSDTQYF. CDR3 nucleotide sequence: TGTGCCAGCAGCTTAGGAGGGGGCAGTTCAGATACGCAGTATTTT.

This clone was seen many times. V and J are TRBV29-1 and TRBJ1-4, with 10 bases that match TRBD1. CDR1 and CDR2 from the germline V gene are SQVTM and ANQGSEA. The V segment lost 7 bases and the J segment 6 bases; nucleotides outside the gene matches: 2. The CDR3 runs to 12 residues. The CDR3 DNA reads as TGCAGCGGGACAGGGGGTGATGAAAAACTGTTTTTT. Translated, it gives CSGTGGDEKLFF.

The chain joins TRBV30 to TRBJ1-2; possibly TRBD1 for D (6 bases). The CDR3 runs 16 residues. CDR1 is GTSNPN, CDR2 SVGIG, per germline (reference sequence). V shed 1 base and J shed 7 bases, with 22 bases lying between them. This CDR3 is CAWSEFLDSASGGYTF. Here the CDR3 DNA reads TGTGCCTGGAGTGAGTTTTTGGACAGTGCCTCTGGTGGCTACACCTTC.

This chain links TRBV2 with TRBJ2-7; a possible D gene is TRBD1 (6 bases). There are 12 residues in the CDR3. Trimming stripped 6 bases from V and 6 bases from J, with 12 bases between. The V gene's germline CDR1 is SNHLY and CDR2 FYNNEI. DNA for the CDR3: TGTGCCAGCAGGATACAGGGTAGCGAGCAGTACTTC. Residues: CASRIQGSEQYF.

The chain uses TRBV9 and TRBJ2-3, with 7 bases identical to TRBD2. Losses at the gene ends were 0 bases for V and 7 bases for J; bases not matched to a gene: 8. The V gene's germline CDR1 is SGDLS and CDR2 YYNGEE. The CDR3 consists of 15 residues. CDR3 in amino acids: CASSVGLAGLNTQYF. In DNA form, the CDR3 reads TGTGCCAGCAGCGTAGGATTAGCGGGTCTAAATACGCAGTATTTT. Complete variable domain (other parts from reference TRBV9 and TRBJ2-3): DSGVTQTPKHLITATGQRVTLRCSPRSGDLSVYWYQQSLDQGLQFLIQYYNGEERAKGNILERFSAQQFPDLHSELNLSSLELGDSALYFCASSVGLAGLNTQYFGPGTRLTVL.

The genes are TRBV4-3 and TRBJ2-1; 10 positions match TRBD2. The CDR3 runs to 16 residues. The trim removed 1 base at V and 2 bases at J, leaving 2 bases unmatched. Germline V lookup: CDR1 LGHNA, CDR2 YSLEER. In DNA, the CDR3 is TGCGCCAGCAGCCAAGGGACTAGCGGCACCTACAATGAGCAGTTCTTC. Protein sequence: CASSQGTSGTYNEQFF.